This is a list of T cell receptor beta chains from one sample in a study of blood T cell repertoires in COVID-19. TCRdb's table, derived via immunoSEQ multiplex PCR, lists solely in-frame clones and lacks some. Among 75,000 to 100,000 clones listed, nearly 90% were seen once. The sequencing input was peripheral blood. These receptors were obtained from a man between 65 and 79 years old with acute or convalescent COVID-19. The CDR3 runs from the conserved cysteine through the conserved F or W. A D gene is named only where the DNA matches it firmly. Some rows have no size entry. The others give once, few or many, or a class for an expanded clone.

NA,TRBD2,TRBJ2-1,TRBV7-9,TGTGCCAGCAGCATTAGCGGGGGGTTGGGTGAGCAGTTCTTC,CASSISGGLGEQFF
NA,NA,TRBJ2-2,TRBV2,TGTGCCAGCAGTGAATCGGGTGGGGCTGGGTCCGGGGAGCTGTTTTTT,CASSESGGAGSGELFF
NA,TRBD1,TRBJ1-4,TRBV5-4,TGTGCCAGCAGGACGGCAGGGGGAGAAAAACTGTTTTTT,CASRTAGGEKLFF
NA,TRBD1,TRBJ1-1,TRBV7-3,TGTGCCAGCCGGATGGACAGGGTCTCGAACACTGAAGCTTTCTTT,CASRMDRVSNTEAFF
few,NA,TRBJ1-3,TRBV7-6,TGTGCCAGCAGCCCGGGAGTCGGAAACACCATATATTTT,CASSPGVGNTIYF
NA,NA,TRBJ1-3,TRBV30,TGTGCCTGGCTAACCTCTGGAAACACCATATATTTT,CAWLTSGNTIYF
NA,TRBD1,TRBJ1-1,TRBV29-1,TGCAGCACCGGACAGGGGATAAGCACTGAAGCTTTCTTT,CSTGQGISTEAFF
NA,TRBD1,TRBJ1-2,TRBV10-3,TGTGCCATCAGGGGACAGGGAGAACCGTATGGCTACACCTTC,CAIRGQGEPYGYTF
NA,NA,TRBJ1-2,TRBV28,TGTGCCAGCAGTTTCCGGACGGGCGGAGAGGGAGGCTACACCTTC,CASSFRTGGEGGYTF
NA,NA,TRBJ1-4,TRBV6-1,TGTGCCAGCAGTGAAGGGGGGACAGAAAAACTGTTTTTT,CASSEGGTEKLFF
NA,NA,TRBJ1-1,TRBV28,TGTGCCAGCAGTCCCGGCGGGAAGAACACTGAAGCTTTCTTT,CASSPGGKNTEAFF
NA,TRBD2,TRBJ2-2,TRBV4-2,TGTGCCAGCAGCCACCTAGCGGGGGCTCTTAAGGGGGAGCTGTTTTTT,CASSHLAGALKGELFF
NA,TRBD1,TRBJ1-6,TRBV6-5,TGTGCCAGCAGTTACGCGGGACAGTATAATTCACCCCTCCACTTT,CASSYAGQYNSPLHF
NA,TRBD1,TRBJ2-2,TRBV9,TGTGCCAGCAGCGACAGGGGAACCGGGGAGCTGTTTTTT,CASSDRGTGELFF
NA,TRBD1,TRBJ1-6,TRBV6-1,TGTGCCAGCAGTGCTCAACAGGGGGCTACGAGCTCACCCCTCCACTTT,CASSAQQGATSSPLHF
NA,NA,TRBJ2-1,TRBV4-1,TGCGCCAGCAGCCTCCGGGACTCAAACTACAATGAGCAGTTCTTC,CASSLRDSNYNEQFF
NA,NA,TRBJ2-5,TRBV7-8,TGTGCCAGCAGCCAGCCCTTTCTGGAGACCCAGTACTTC,CASSQPFLETQYF
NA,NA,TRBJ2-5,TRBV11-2,TGTGCCAGCAGCTCCGACAGTCGGGAGACCCAGTACTTC,CASSSDSRETQYF
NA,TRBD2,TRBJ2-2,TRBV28,TGTGCCAGCAGTGAAGGCGGGGGGGCCGGCACCGGGGAGCTGTTTTTT,CASSEGGGAGTGELFF
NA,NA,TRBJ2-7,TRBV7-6,TGTGCCAGCAGCTCTAAGCGGGGACAGGACTACGAGCAGTACTTC,CASSSKRGQDYEQYF
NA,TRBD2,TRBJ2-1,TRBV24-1,TGTGCCACCAGTGACCGTTATGAGCGGGGGGGATACAATGAGCAGTTCTTC,CATSDRYERGGYNEQFF
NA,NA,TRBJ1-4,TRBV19,TGTGCCAGTAGTCCCTTAAAGGCGGCGAATGAAAAACTGTTTTTT,CASSPLKAANEKLFF
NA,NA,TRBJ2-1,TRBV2,TGTGCCAGCAGTCCCAACAATGAGCAGTTCTTC,CASSPNNEQFF
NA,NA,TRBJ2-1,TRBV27,TGTGCCAGCAGTCCCCTCCCCGCCACTTACAATGAGCAGTTCTTC,CASSPLPATYNEQFF
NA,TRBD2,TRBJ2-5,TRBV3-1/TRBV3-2,TGTGCCAGCAGCCAAGGTAGGACTAGCAAAGAGACCCAGTACTTC,CASSQGRTSKETQYF
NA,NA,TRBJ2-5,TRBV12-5,TGTGCTAGTGCCTCCCGAGGGGAGACCCAGTACTTC,CASASRGETQYF
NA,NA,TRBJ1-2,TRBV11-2,TGTGCCAGCAGCTTAGAGGTCCAGGGTGGCTACACCTTC,CASSLEVQGGYTF
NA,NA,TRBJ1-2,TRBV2,TGTGCCAGCAGGGGACTCCGGGGCTACACCTTC,CASRGLRGYTF
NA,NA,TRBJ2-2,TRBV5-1,TGCGCCAGCAGCGTACCCTCTGGGGGGAGAGTTGTCGGGGAGCTGTTTTTT,CASSVPSGGRVVGELFF
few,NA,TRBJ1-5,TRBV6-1,TGTGCCAGCAGTGAGGGGGACAAGCCCCAGCATTTT,CASSEGDKPQHF